The 20 T cell receptor beta chains below all came from one sample that was sequenced in a study of technical replicates of blood from a handful of donors. The repertoire was sequenced with immunoSEQ multiplex PCR; TCRdb's copy has only in-frame clones and lacks some. This sample carries over 65,000 clones, roughly 97% of them seen once, and the ten largest clones take roughly 0.21%. The material sequenced was T cells isolated from PBMCs. These receptors came from a human donor in good health.

The V gene is TRBV5-1, the J gene TRBJ1-1, with TRBD1 matching 8 bases. V shed 3 bases and J 0 bases; nucleotides not matched to a gene: 4. CDR1 and CDR2 (germline): SGHRS, YFSETQ. This CDR3 has 15 residues. The CDR3 loop is CASSSTGAMNTEAFF. CDR3 bases: TGCGCCAGCAGCTCGACAGGGGCCATGAACACTGAAGCTTTCTTT.

The chain is built from TRBV30 and TRBJ1-5; tentatively, D is TRBD1 (6 bases). V dropped 1 base and J dropped 5 bases, with 9 bases sitting between them. The length of the CDR3 is 13 residues. Germline V gene sequence: CDR1 GTSNPN, CDR2 SVGIG (reference sequence). CDR3 sequence (DNA): TGTGCCTGGAGTGACGACAGGCATCAGCCCCAGCATTTT. Translating it yields CAWSDDRHQPQHF.

The rearrangement joins TRBV20-1 to TRBJ2-7; no definite D call. V was trimmed by 4 bases and J by 2 bases, leaving 6 bases between them. The CDR3 spans 11 residues. Germline V lookup: CDR1 DFQATT, CDR2 SNEGSKA (reference sequence). In DNA, the CDR3 is TGCAGTGCTACCAGTGCCTACGAGCAGTACTTC. The encoded protein is CSATSAYEQYF.

The chain couples TRBV2 to TRBJ2-2; 7 bases fit TRBD1. The germline gives CDR1 SNHLY, CDR2 FYNNEI. J was trimmed by 0 bases and V by 6 bases; bases with no gene match: 1. The CDR3 contains 14 residues. The CDR3 DNA follows: TGTGCCAGCAGGGGGACAGCGAACACCGGGGAGCTGTTTTTT. Translation: CASRGTANTGELFF.

The chain has TRBV6-5 and TRBJ2-4; a possible D gene is TRBD1 (6 bases). The V and J ends lost 0 bases and 7 bases respectively, with 10 bases between them. Germline CDR1 is MNHEY and CDR2 is SVGAGI. The CDR3 loop spans 14 amino acids. The CDR3 DNA reads TGTGCCAGCAGTTACTCTGGGGGCCCCAACATTCAGTACTTC. Translating it yields CASSYSGGPNIQYF.

The V gene is TRBV6-5, the J gene TRBJ2-7, with 8 bases matching TRBD1. J was trimmed by 5 bases and V by 6 bases; bases with no gene match: 6. CDR3 length: 13 residues. The germline V gene encodes CDR1 MNHEY and CDR2 SVGAGI. The CDR3 DNA sequence: TGTGCCAGCAGCAAATCAGGGGGCCACGAGCAGTACTTC. Translation: CASSKSGGHEQYF.

This clone was detected only once. The chain joins TRBV30 to TRBJ2-7, with a tentative D call TRBD1 (6 bases). The CDR3 sequence is 14 residues long. Germline CDR1 is GTSNPN and CDR2 is SVGIG (reference sequence). The V gene lost 2 bases and the J gene lost 2 bases, with 13 bases spanning the gap. The CDR3 loop is CAWSPQGPAYEQYF. In nucleotides, the CDR3 is TGTGCCTGGAGTCCGCAGGGGCCCGCCTACGAGCAGTACTTC.

The rearrangement links TRBV5-6 to TRBJ1-2; D call uncertain. V shed 3 bases and J shed 4 bases, with 10 bases lying between them. The length of the CDR3 is 13 residues. Germline-derived CDR1 and CDR2 are SGHDT and YYEEEE. In DNA form, the CDR3 reads TGTGCCAGCAGCTCTCCACAGAGCTATGGCTACACCTTC. Protein product: CASSSPQSYGYTF.

CDR3 in amino acids: CASSESSGVVSYGYTF. The DNA for the CDR3 is TGCGCCAGCAGTGAGTCTTCGGGGGTGGTCTCCTATGGCTACACCTTC. The chain recombines TRBV10-2 with TRBJ1-2; the D gene is possibly TRBD1 (5 bases). Between the trimmed V and J ends, which lost 0 bases and 4 bases, there was a span of 15 bases. Per germline, CDR1 WSHSY and CDR2 SAAADI. The CDR3 length is 16 residues.

The chain links TRBV7-3 to TRBJ1-2; 7 nucleotides align to TRBD1. The CDR3 loop spans 13 amino acids. J lost 8 bases, V lost 0 bases, and 3 bases had no gene match. CDR1 SGHTA and CDR2 FQGTGA come from the germline V gene. The CDR3: CASSLTSGGGYTF. The DNA for the CDR3 is TGTGCCAGCAGCTTAACCTCAGGGGGAGGCTACACCTTC.

This chain uses TRBV7-8 with TRBJ2-7, with D tentatively TRBD2 (5 bases). The V end was cut by 1 base, the J end by 4 bases, with 14 bases between. CDR1 and CDR2 (germline): SGHVS, FQNEAQ. This CDR3 spans 15 amino acids. Here the CDR3 reads CASSLVVGNLYEQYF. CDR3 nucleotides: TGTGCCAGCAGCTTAGTTGTCGGGAACCTATACGAGCAGTACTTC.

The genes are TRBV4-1 and TRBJ1-1, with D uncertain. This CDR3 contains 14 residues. Looked up from germline, CDR1 is MGHRA and CDR2 is YSYEKL. Trimming pared 1 base from V and 0 bases from J, leaving 6 bases between. The CDR3 nucleotides read TGCGCCAGCAGCCAAGCACAGTTGAACACTGAAGCTTTCTTT. This translates into CASSQAQLNTEAFF.

V usage is TRBV5-6 and J usage is TRBJ2-3; the D gene is possibly TRBD2 (6 bases). Germline loops: CDR1 SGHDT, CDR2 YYEEEE. The CDR3 totals 19 residues. Deletions cut 4 bases from V and 2 bases from J, with 26 bases between. In DNA, the CDR3 is TGTGCCAGCAGCGGTGGGCGGGGAATTCACTCTTTCTCCACAGATACGCAGTATTTT. This encodes CASSGGRGIHSFSTDTQYF.

The DNA of the CDR3 is TGTGCCAGCAGCCCCCTGTGGAGGGAGCAGTACTTC. Residues: CASSPLWREQYF. V gene TRBV7-9 combines with J gene TRBJ2-7; the D gene is possibly TRBD2 (5 bases). V was cut by 5 bases and J by 7 bases, with 12 bases left in between. CDR1 and CDR2 (germline): SEHNR, FQNEAQ (reference sequence). This CDR3 is built from 12 residues.

This chain joins TRBV28 and TRBJ2-1; TRBD2 might be the D (5 bases). Germline-derived CDR1 and CDR2 are MDHEN and SYDVKM. V was pared by 7 bases and J by 3 bases, with 16 bases between. The CDR3 contains 15 residues. This CDR3 is CASNLQRGFYNEQFF. The CDR3 bases are TGTGCCAGCAACCTCCAGCGAGGGTTCTACAATGAGCAGTTCTTC. Together with reference TRBV28 and TRBJ2-1, the CDR3 gives the full variable domain: DVKVTQSSRYLVKRTGEKVFLECVQDMDHENMFWYRQDPGLGLRLIYFSYDVKMKEKGDIPEGYSVSREKKERFSLILESASTNQTSMYLCASNLQRGFYNEQFFGPGTRLTVL.

V is TRBV18 and J is TRBJ2-7; 7 positions agree with TRBD2. Trimming at V came to 3 bases and at J to 4 bases, leaving 9 bases not matched to a gene. Germline-derived CDR1 and CDR2 are KGHSH and LQKENI. The CDR3 covers 15 residues. CDR3 protein: CASSPMAGAVYEQYF. The CDR3 bases are TGTGCCAGCTCACCGATGGCGGGAGCAGTATACGAGCAGTACTTC.

A single count supports this clone. The chain recombines TRBV5-1 with TRBJ2-2; 10 bases are shared with TRBD2. V shed 1 base and J 1 base; nucleotides not matched to a gene: 7. The CDR3 consists of 18 residues. CDR1 and CDR2 from the germline V gene are SGHRS and YFSETQ. CDR3 sequence (DNA): TGCGCCAGCAGCTTGCCCAGCGGGAGGGCCCAGAACACCGGGGAGCTGTTTTTT. This encodes CASSLPSGRAQNTGELFF.

V and J are TRBV10-3 and TRBJ2-1, with 9 bases lining up with TRBD2. Germline trimming cut 0 bases from V and 9 bases from J; bases unmatched to any gene: 9. The CDR3 loop spans 16 amino acids. Germline V lookup: CDR1 ENHRY, CDR2 SYGVKD. The DNA for the CDR3 is TGTGCCATCAGTGAGTCGGCTAGCGGGAACTTTCGTGAGCAGTTCTTC. It specifies CAISESASGNFREQFF.

This clone has more than one count but fewer than ten. The chain couples TRBV25-1 to TRBJ1-1; D ambiguous. Between the trimmed V and J ends, which lost 4 bases and 0 bases, there was a span of 6 bases. Germline loops: CDR1 MGHDK, CDR2 SYGVNS. CDR3 length: 13 amino acids. CDR3 nucleotide sequence: TGTGCCAGCAGTGCAAACTTGAACACTGAAGCTTTCTTT. Translation gives CASSANLNTEAFF.

This chain connects TRBV19 to TRBJ1-1; D gene unclear. Trimming removed 2 bases from V and 0 bases from J, with 13 bases in between. The CDR3 is 16 amino acids. Per germline, CDR1 LNHDA and CDR2 SQIVND (reference sequence). This chain's CDR3 is CASSIRGQSMNTEAFF. CDR3 bases: TGTGCCAGTAGTATAAGAGGGCAAAGCATGAACACTGAAGCTTTCTTT.